This entry concerns a single T cell receptor beta chain. Its antigen is not known. The sample is drawn from a study of OX40 agonist ivuxolimab in advanced cancers. The overall study: Dose-escalation patients suffered from hepatocellular carcinoma, melanoma, renal cell or head and neck cancer.

Profiled with immunoSEQ multiplex PCR; TCRdb holds only in-frame clones, not every one. Here the sample spans under 80,000 clones, less than 95% being singletons. Study results and caveats: Among T cells, CD8+ cells averaged more expanded clones than CD4+ cells. Dose levels from 0.1 to 3.0 mg/kg saw CD4+ and CD8+ blood T cells expand clonally by week 6.

The germline gives CDR1 SGHNT, CDR2 YYREEE (reference sequence). The ends were cut back, 2 bases at V and 3 bases at J, with 15 bases in the middle. The CDR3 length is 15 residues. Patients were excluded for autoimmune disease history or systemic immunosuppression. The input for sequencing was CD4+ or CD8+ T cells sorted from blood, taken in a trial of the OX40 agonist ivuxolimab. This clonotype was obtained from an adult with an advanced solid tumor such as melanoma, head and neck, liver or kidney cancer. The gene calls are TRBV5-4 and TRBJ2-7, with D tentatively TRBD2 (6 bases). This CDR3 reads CASSFSSAGYYEQYF. As DNA, the CDR3 is TGTGCCAGCAGCTTTAGCTCCGCGGGGTACTACGAGCAGTACTTC.